These T cell receptor beta chains were read from a single sample in a study of T cells in narcolepsy. Method: immunoSEQ multiplex PCR; TCRdb's copy keeps in-frame clones and lacks some. Of 35,000 to 40,000 clones in the sample, around 82% were seen once. Sequenced input: CD45RA- memory CD4+ T cells from PBMCs. Every receptor here comes from a human donor with narcolepsy. The CDR3 runs from the conserved cysteine through the conserved F or W. Each record gives: J gene, clone size, D gene, V gene, CDR3 DNA, CDR3 protein. The D gene is left open where the match is weak. Only part of the rows carry a size: once, few, many, or a class if the clone is expanded.

>TRBJ2-3|-|TRBD2|TRBV5-1
TGCGCCAGCAGTCCGAGGACTAGCGGGGGCACAGATACGCAGTATTTT
CASSPRTSGGTDTQYF
>TRBJ2-5|-|-|TRBV11-3
TGTGCCAGCAGCTTAGGCACAGGGTCTGTGACCCAGTACTTC
CASSLGTGSVTQYF
>TRBJ1-4|-|-|TRBV25-1
TGTGCCAGTCGGTTTTGGGAAAAACTGTTTTTT
CASRFWEKLFF
>TRBJ2-7|-|-|TRBV6-1
TGTGCCAGCGGCAGAGGGGGGGGCTACGAGCAGTACTTC
CASGRGGGYEQYF
>TRBJ2-3|-|-|TRBV11-3
TGTGCCAGCAGCCTCAAGGACTTTCGCACAGATACGCAGTATTTT
CASSLKDFRTDTQYF
>TRBJ1-6|-|-|TRBV7-9
TGTGCCAGCAGCTCGAACGCAGGGATCCCCGTAGGTTCACCCCTCCACTTT
CASSSNAGIPVGSPLHF
>TRBJ2-3|once|TRBD2|TRBV5-8
TGTGCCAGCTCGGAAAGCGGGGGGGGTGCAGATACGCAGTATTTT
CASSESGGGADTQYF
>TRBJ2-3|-|TRBD2|TRBV18
TGTGCCAGCTCTCTTCGTGGACTAGGTATAGATACGCAGTATTTT
CASSLRGLGIDTQYF
>TRBJ2-3|-|-|TRBV2
TGTGCCAGCAGTGAATGGGACGGAGTAGATACGCAGTATTTT
CASSEWDGVDTQYF
>TRBJ2-5|-|-|TRBV5-6
TGTGCCAGCAGCTTGGGGTCAGCACAAGAGACCCAGTACTTC
CASSLGSAQETQYF
>TRBJ2-5|-|-|TRBV6-5
TGTGCCAGCAGAGATCCGGTACAGGAAGAGACCCAGTACTTC
CASRDPVQEETQYF
>TRBJ1-1|-|-|TRBV5-4
TGTGCCAGCAGCTTGGTACGGGGCCTTGGCACTGAAGCTTTCTTT
CASSLVRGLGTEAFF
>TRBJ2-7|-|-|TRBV28
TGTGCCAGCAGACCGACAGGTCCAAGCTCCTACGAGCAGTACTTC
CASRPTGPSSYEQYF
>TRBJ2-1|-|TRBD2|TRBV9
TGTGCCAGCAGCGTAGGGAGCGGGGGATACAATGAGCAGTTCTTC
CASSVGSGGYNEQFF
>TRBJ1-5|-|-|TRBV7-2
TGTGCCAGCAGCCCCACAGGCTCCAATCAGCCCCAGCATTTT
CASSPTGSNQPQHF
>TRBJ2-5|-|TRBD2|TRBV9
TGTGCCAGCAGCGCAGCGGGGGGGGATGAGACCCAGTACTTC
CASSAAGGDETQYF